One sample yielded the 3 T cell receptor beta chains listed below, sequenced in a study of CD8+ T cells in alopecia areata. Following RNA extraction, reverse transcription yielded cDNA that acted as the sequencing template. Clones were sequenced by immunoSEQ multiplex PCR, and TCRdb holds only the in-frame ones, with some missing. The specimen has around 300,000 clones, none found just once. Cells from pooled cutaneous lymph nodes were sorted by CD4, CD8alpha, NKG2D, NKG2ACE and other markers. Sequencing was performed on CD4+ T cells sorted from a lymph node. These receptors came from a C3H/HeJ mouse with alopecia areata. The MHC haplotype recorded for the strain is H2-k.

This clone was counted between two and nine times. Mouse gene names apply. The read ends 4 residues before the CDR3 terminus; that terminus is restored from the germline J gene. The chain has TRBV13-1 and TRBJ2-3; tentative D call: TRBD1 (6 bases). The V gene lost 3 bases and the J gene lost 0 bases, with 8 bases spanning the gap. Germline CDR1 and CDR2: NSHNY and SYGAGN. This CDR3 spans 14 amino acids. The CDR3 here is CASSVDRSAETLYF. CDR3 bases read: TGTGCCAGCAGTGTGGACAGAAGTGCAGAA.

This clone turned up a few times. The genes are named according to mouse. The CDR3 is cut off 4 residues early in the read; its end comes from the germline J gene. Other DNA sequences in this specimen translate into the identical CDR3. The chain carries TRBV13-1 and TRBJ2-2, with 10 bases fitting TRBD1. The germline CDR1 and CDR2 sequences are NSHNY and SYGAGN. The CDR3 spans 13 residues. V shed 5 bases, J shed 6 bases, and the junction held 1 base outside the gene matches. The CDR3 here is CASRTGGAGQLYF. The DNA read from the CDR3 is TGTGCCAGCAGGACAGGGGGCGCCGGG.

In its sample, this clone was seen a few times. Germline and genes: mouse. The CDR3 end is not reached by the read, which stops 4 residues before it; the germline J gene fills it in. The V and J genes are TRBV31 and TRBJ2-5; weak D call: TRBD2 (7 bases). Per germline, CDR1 GKSSPN and CDR2 SITVG. The CDR3 runs to 12 residues. The CDR3 bases that were read are TGTGCCTGGAGTCGGGGGGCTGAC. Its protein product is CAWSRGAD. The whole CDR3 region reads CAWSRGADTQYF.